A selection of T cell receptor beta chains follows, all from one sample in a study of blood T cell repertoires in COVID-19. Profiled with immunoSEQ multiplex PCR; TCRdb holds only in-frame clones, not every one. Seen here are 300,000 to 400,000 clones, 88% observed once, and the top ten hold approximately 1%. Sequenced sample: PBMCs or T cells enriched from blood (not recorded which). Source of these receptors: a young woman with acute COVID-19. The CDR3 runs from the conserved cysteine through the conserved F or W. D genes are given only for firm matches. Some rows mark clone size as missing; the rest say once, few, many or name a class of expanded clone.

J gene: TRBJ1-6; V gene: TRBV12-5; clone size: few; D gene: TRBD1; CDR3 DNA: TGTGCTAGTGGTTTGGTACGGGGGACAGGGAAGGCCTATAATTCACCCCTCCACTTT; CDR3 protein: CASGLVRGTGKAYNSPLHF
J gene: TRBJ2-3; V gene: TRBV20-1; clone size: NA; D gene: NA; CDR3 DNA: TGCAGTGCTAGTGGACCTATAGCGGATACGCAGTATTTT; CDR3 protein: CSASGPIADTQYF
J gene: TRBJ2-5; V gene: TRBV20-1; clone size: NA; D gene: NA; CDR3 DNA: TGCAGTGCTAGTTCCGTAGGTTCTGCGACAGAGATACAAGAGACCCAGTACTTC; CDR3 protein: CSASSVGSATEIQETQYF
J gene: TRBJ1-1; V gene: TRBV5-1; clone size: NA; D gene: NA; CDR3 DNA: TGCGCCAGCACCCCCGGGATTACTATGAACACTGAAGCTTTCTTT; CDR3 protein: CASTPGITMNTEAFF
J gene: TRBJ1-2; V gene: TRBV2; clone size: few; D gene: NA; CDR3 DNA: TGTGCCAGCCGTCTAGCGTCAGGAGCCAGCTACACCTTC; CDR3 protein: CASRLASGASYTF
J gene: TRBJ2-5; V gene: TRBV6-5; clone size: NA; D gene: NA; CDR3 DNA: TGTGCCAGCAGTTACGTGGCAGGCCAAGAGACCCAGTACTTC; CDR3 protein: CASSYVAGQETQYF
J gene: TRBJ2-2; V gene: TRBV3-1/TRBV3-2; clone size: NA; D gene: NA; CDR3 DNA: TGTGCCAGCAGCCAAGAGACTTTCGGGCGGGTCACCGGGGAGCTGTTTTTT; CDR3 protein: CASSQETFGRVTGELFF
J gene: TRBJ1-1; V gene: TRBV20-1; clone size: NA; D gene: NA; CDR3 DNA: TGCAGTGCTAGTTGGGCGGGACCTATGAACACTGAAGCTTTCTTT; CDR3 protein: CSASWAGPMNTEAFF
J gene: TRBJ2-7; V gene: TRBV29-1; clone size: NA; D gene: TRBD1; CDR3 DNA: TGCAGCGTTGTGCAGGGGGCTAACGAGCAGTACTTC; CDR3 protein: CSVVQGANEQYF
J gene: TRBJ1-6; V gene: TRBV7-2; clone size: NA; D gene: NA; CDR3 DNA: TGTGCCAGCAGCTTCTTCGACAGTAAAAATTCACCCCTCCACTTT; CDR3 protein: CASSFFDSKNSPLHF
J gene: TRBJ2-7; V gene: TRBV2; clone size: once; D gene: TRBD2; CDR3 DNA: TGTGCCAGCAGTGGCCTAGCGGTTCGTTACGAGCAGTACTTC; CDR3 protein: CASSGLAVRYEQYF
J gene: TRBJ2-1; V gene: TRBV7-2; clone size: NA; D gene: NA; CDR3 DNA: TGTGCCAGCAGCTTAGCAGGGGGGGGTCCCCAAATGTTCTTC; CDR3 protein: CASSLAGGGPQMFF
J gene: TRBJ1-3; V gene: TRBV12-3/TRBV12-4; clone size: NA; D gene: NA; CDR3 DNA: TGTGCCAGCCCCCGGGGGGGAAACACCATATATTTT; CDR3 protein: CASPRGGNTIYF
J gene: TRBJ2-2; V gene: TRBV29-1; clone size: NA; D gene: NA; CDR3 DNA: TGCAGCGTTGGTGCGATGGTAACCGGGGAGCTGTTTTTT; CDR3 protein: CSVGAMVTGELFF
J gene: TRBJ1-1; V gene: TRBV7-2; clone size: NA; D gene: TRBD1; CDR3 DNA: TGTGCCAGCAGCTTTGGGACAGGATTGAACACTGAAGCTTTCTTT; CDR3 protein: CASSFGTGLNTEAFF
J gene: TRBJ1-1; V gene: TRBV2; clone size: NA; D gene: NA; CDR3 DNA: TGTGCCAGCAGTGAAACACAAGTGAACACTGAAGCTTTCTTT; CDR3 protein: CASSETQVNTEAFF
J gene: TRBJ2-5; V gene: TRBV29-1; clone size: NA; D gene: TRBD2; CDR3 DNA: TGCAGCGTTGAATCGGCTAGCGGGGAGACCCAGTACTTC; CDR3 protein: CSVESASGETQYF
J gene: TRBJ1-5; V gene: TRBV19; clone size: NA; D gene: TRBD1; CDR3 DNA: TGTGCCAGTGGGACAGGGGGCGTTCAGCCCCAGCATTTT; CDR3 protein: CASGTGGVQPQHF
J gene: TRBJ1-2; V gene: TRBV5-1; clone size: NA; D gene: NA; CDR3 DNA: TGCGCCAGCAGCTTGGATGGCAGGAACTATGGCTACACCTTC; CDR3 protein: CASSLDGRNYGYTF
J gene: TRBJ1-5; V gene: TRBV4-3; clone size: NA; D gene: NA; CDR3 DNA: TGCGCCAGCAGCCAAGAGTGGGGGCGCGGACAGCCCCAGCATTTT; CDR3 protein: CASSQEWGRGQPQHF
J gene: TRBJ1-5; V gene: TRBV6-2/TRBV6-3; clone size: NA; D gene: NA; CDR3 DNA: TGTGCCAGCAGTTACTCAGCCGGGTCCAATCAGCCCCAGCATTTT; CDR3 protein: CASSYSAGSNQPQHF
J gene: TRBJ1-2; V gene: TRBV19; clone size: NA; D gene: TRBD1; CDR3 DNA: TGTGCCAGTACCCCCCGGGACAGGGGGCGAGTCTATGGCTACACCTTC; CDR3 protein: CASTPRDRGRVYGYTF
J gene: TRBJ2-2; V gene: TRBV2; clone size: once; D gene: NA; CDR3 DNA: TGTGCCGCAGCAGGGCAGGGTGTAAACACCGGGGAGCTGTTTTTT; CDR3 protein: CAAAGQGVNTGELFF
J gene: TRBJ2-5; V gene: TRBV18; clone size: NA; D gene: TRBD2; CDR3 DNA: TGTGCCAGCTCACGTTCGAGGAGCGGGGGGGAAGAGACCCAGTACTTC; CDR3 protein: CASSRSRSGGEETQYF
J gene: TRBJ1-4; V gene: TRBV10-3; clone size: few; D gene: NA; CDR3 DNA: TGTGCCATCATGGGGGGACCTAATGAAAAACTGTTTTTT; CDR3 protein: CAIMGGPNEKLFF
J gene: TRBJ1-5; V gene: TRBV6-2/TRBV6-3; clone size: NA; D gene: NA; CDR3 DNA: TGTGCCAGCAGTTACCTTCCCACGACAGGTTTCAATCAGCCCCAGCATTTT; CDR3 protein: CASSYLPTTGFNQPQHF
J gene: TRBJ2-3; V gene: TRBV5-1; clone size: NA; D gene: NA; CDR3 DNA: TGCGCCAGCAGCTTGAGACCGGGGGTCACAGATACGCAGTATTTT; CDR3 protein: CASSLRPGVTDTQYF
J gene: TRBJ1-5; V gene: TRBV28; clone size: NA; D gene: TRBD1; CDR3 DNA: TGTGCCAGCAGACCTACAGGGGGCCGGGGTCAGCCCCAGCATTTT; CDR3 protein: CASRPTGGRGQPQHF
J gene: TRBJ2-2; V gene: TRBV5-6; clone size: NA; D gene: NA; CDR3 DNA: TGTGCCAGCGCCCCTACAGGGGGGGACACCGGGGAGCTGTTTTTT; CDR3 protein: CASAPTGGDTGELFF
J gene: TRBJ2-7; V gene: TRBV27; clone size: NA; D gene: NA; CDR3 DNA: TGTGCCAGCAGTACGGTCAGGGGAAGCTCCTACGAGCAGTACTTC; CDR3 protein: CASSTVRGSSYEQYF
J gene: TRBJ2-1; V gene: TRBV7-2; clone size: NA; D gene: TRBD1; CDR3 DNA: TGTGCCAGCAGCCTTCTATCGACAGGGTGGGATGAGCAGTTCTTC; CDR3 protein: CASSLLSTGWDEQFF
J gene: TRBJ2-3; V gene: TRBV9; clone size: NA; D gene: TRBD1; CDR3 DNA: TGTGCCAGCAGCGTAGGTGCGAGCAGGGGGCCAGATACGCAGTATTTT; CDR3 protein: CASSVGASRGPDTQYF